This T cell receptor (beta chain) appears in the sequencing data of a study of T cell changes during pregnancy in multiple sclerosis. This clone was observed a handful of times. Repertoires were generated with immunoSEQ multiplex PCR, while TCRdb's copy carries only in-frame clones and drops some. Seen here are approximately 60,000 clones, more than 75% observed once, and the top ten hold approximately 5.3%. The TCR originated in a human donor whose cells served as feeder cells for cultures in a pregnancy study. The source material was peripheral blood from another person, used as feeder cells.

CDR3 amino acids: CASSSGQGAIRYTF. In nucleotides, the CDR3 is TGTGCCAGCAGCTCTGGACAGGGGGCGATTCGCTACACCTTC. The gene calls are TRBV5-8 and TRBJ1-2; the match to TRBD1 covers 11 bases. This CDR3 spans 14 amino acids. Trimming at V came to 3 bases and at J to 9 bases, leaving 7 bases not matched to a gene. In germline, CDR1 is SGHTS, CDR2 YDEGEE.